These 30 T cell receptor beta chains originate from one sample sequenced in a study of human CD8 memory T cell subsets. Libraries of TCR beta chains were produced by 5' RACE (UMI-labeled). TCRdb reprocessed the 5' RACE reads; each CDR3 protein has one entry and no DNA is given. This specimen shows about 18,000 distinct CDR3 sequences; the ten leading clones hold 5% to 6%. Input material: CD8+ T cells from PBMCs. All receptors derive from a human donor in good health.

The chain joins TRBV7-9 to TRBJ1-5; with no DNA, the TCRdb D assignment of TRBD1 cannot be verified. CDR1 SEHNR and CDR2 FQNEAQ come from the germline V gene (reference sequence). The CDR3 contains 18 residues. Here the CDR3 reads CASSSSVTGERDNQPQHF.

The rearrangement links TRBV4-1 to TRBJ2-5; the D call from TCRdb, TRBD1, cannot be confirmed without DNA. CDR3 length: 16 residues. CDR1 MGHRA and CDR2 YSYEKL come from the germline V gene. CDR3 loop: CASSRRTGQMQETQYF.

V and J are TRBV27 and TRBJ2-1; lacking DNA, the TRBD1 call made by TCRdb goes unchecked. There are 15 residues in the CDR3. Germline V gene data show CDR1 as MNHEY and CDR2 as SMNVEV (reference sequence). The CDR3 sequence: CASSPDRELDDEQFF.

By frequency, this clonotype is medium-sized. The chain employs TRBV14 and TRBJ2-3; TCRdb's D gene call, TRBD1, goes unchecked for lack of DNA. CDR3 length: 15 residues. The germline V gene encodes CDR1 SGHDN and CDR2 FVKESK. The CDR3 reads CASSLEGGLVDTQYF.

The genes are TRBV29-1 and TRBJ2-1. Germline lookup yields CDR1 SQVTM and CDR2 ANQGSEA. The CDR3 loop spans 13 amino acids. This chain's CDR3 is CSVEHLTANEQFF.

By frequency, this clonotype is medium-sized. The rearrangement links TRBV7-8 to TRBJ2-2; the TRBD2 assignment by TCRdb is unverifiable without DNA. Germline V CDR1 and CDR2: SGHVS, FQNEAQ. The CDR3 contains 15 residues. CDR3 residues: CASSPTSGGAGELFF.

V gene TRBV28 combines with J gene TRBJ2-7; TCRdb reports TRBD2, a call that lacks DNA to check it against. The CDR3 sequence is 13 residues long. Germline values: CDR1 MDHEN, CDR2 SYDVKM. CDR3 protein: CASRLAGDYEQYF.

The chain recombines TRBV6-5 with TRBJ2-3; TCRdb's D gene call, TRBD1, goes unchecked for lack of DNA. Looked up from germline, CDR1 is MNHEY and CDR2 is SVGAGI. CDR3 length equals 16 residues. The CDR3 is CASSYSNRGSTDTQYF.

This chain links TRBV7-8 with TRBJ2-2; there is no DNA to check the TCRdb D call of TRBD1. The CDR3 runs 14 residues. Germline V CDR1 and CDR2: SGHVS, FQNEAQ. The CDR3: CASSLNRGTGELFF.

The genes are TRBV6-2 or TRBV6-3 and TRBJ2-7. The CDR3 is 15 amino acids. The V gene's germline CDR1 is MNHEY and CDR2 SVGEGT. CDR3 sequence reads: CASSFSGYGTYEQYF.

The chain couples TRBV6-5 to TRBJ2-3; TCRdb designates TRBD1, a call that cannot be tested without DNA. The CDR3 is made up of 15 amino acids. Germline V gene lookup returns CDR1 MNHEY and CDR2 SVGAGI. CDR3 residues: CASSYIVGGFDTQYF.

The chain uses TRBV7-9 and TRBJ1-1. Per the germline V gene, CDR1 is SEHNR and CDR2 is FQNEAQ (reference sequence). CDR3 length: 14 residues. CDR3 in amino acids: CASSSRTENTEAFF.

This CDR3 is CASSLVTTGELFF. This chain links TRBV7-2 with TRBJ2-2. This CDR3 is built from 13 residues. Germline-derived CDR1 and CDR2 are SGHTA and FQGNSA.

This chain uses TRBV27 with TRBJ2-3; TCRdb gives TRBD2 as the D gene, but with no DNA this cannot be confirmed. Germline assignment: CDR1 MNHEY and CDR2 SMNVEV (reference sequence). The length of the CDR3 is 14 residues. Here the CDR3 reads CASSFGGITDTQYF.

This chain links TRBV4-1 with TRBJ1-1. The CDR3 length is 13 residues. The germline gives CDR1 MGHRA, CDR2 YSYEKL. CDR3 sequence reads: CASSEGGNTEAFF.

The J gene is TRBJ2-1, the V gene TRBV6-2 or TRBV6-3. The CDR3 length is 12 residues. Germline CDR1 is MNHEY and CDR2 is SVGEGT. CDR3 amino acids: CASSYSAVEQFF.

The chain combines TRBV24-1 with TRBJ2-2. Germline V lookup: CDR1 KGHDR, CDR2 SFDVKD. The CDR3 has 12 amino acids. The CDR3 is CATRAATGELFF.

V gene TRBV6-5 combines with J gene TRBJ2-1; TCRdb's D call of TRBD2 is untestable without DNA. This CDR3 contains 21 residues. Germline-derived CDR1 and CDR2 are MNHEY and SVGAGI. The CDR3 reads CASSYHFTTLAGGPRDNEQFF.

The chain uses TRBV6-6 and TRBJ2-5. The CDR3 covers 15 residues. Germline-derived CDR1 and CDR2 are MNHNY and SVGAGI (reference sequence). CDR3 residues: CASSPYKELQETQYF.

The chain links TRBV20-1 to TRBJ1-1. Germline lookup yields CDR1 DFQATT and CDR2 SNEGSKA (reference sequence). The CDR3 loop spans 12 amino acids. The CDR3 spells CSFEGGSTEAFF.

The rearrangement joins TRBV2 to TRBJ2-1; TCRdb outputs TRBD1, but without DNA this stays unchecked. There are 13 residues in the CDR3. Germline CDR1 SNHLY, CDR2 FYNNEI. The CDR3 reads CASSVTGGREQFF.

Judged by frequency, this clonotype is medium-sized. The chain is built from TRBV6-5 and TRBJ2-5; without DNA, the TCRdb call of TRBD2 cannot be checked. The germline V gene has CDR1 MNHEY and CDR2 SVGAGI. This CDR3 is built from 15 residues. The CDR3 loop reads CASSNPAAGGETQYF.

In terms of frequency, this clonotype is medium-sized (0.01 to 0.1%). The V gene is TRBV6-6, the J gene TRBJ2-1; TCRdb returns TRBD1, unconfirmable since there is no DNA. The CDR3 has 12 amino acids. The germline V gene encodes CDR1 MNHNY and CDR2 SVGAGI (reference sequence). The chain's CDR3 is CASSFPYNEQFF.

This chain's CDR3 is CASSLASAGEHDGYTF. V and J are TRBV12-3 or TRBV12-4 and TRBJ1-2; TCRdb's D call of TRBD1 is untestable without DNA. The CDR3 is 16 amino acids.

The rearrangement joins TRBV7-2 to TRBJ1-2; TCRdb outputs TRBD1, but without DNA this stays unchecked. The CDR3 has 16 amino acids. Germline V gene lookup returns CDR1 SGHTA and CDR2 FQGNSA. The CDR3 here is CASSLGAGAYPYGYTF.

The chain is built from TRBV5-1 and TRBJ1-1. This CDR3 spans 13 amino acids. The germline V gene encodes CDR1 SGHRS and CDR2 YFSETQ. CDR3 amino acids: CASSLVYNTEAFF.

The chain's CDR3 is CASSLDGNNSPLHF. V gene TRBV7-7 combines with J gene TRBJ1-6. This CDR3 region has 14 residues. Per the germline V gene, CDR1 is SSHAT and CDR2 is FNYEAQ (reference sequence).

CDR3 loop: CATSGTGNAEAFF. The rearrangement joins TRBV15 to TRBJ1-1; TCRdb names TRBD1, which stays unverified in the absence of DNA. There are 13 residues in the CDR3. The germline V gene has CDR1 LNHNV and CDR2 YYDKDF (reference sequence). The complete variable domain, with remaining parts taken from reference TRBV15 and TRBJ1-1, reads DAMVIQNPRYQVTQFGKPVTLSCSQTLNHNVMYWYQQKSSQAPKLLFHYYDKDFNNEADTPDNFQSRRPNTSFCFLDIRSPGLGDTAMYLCATSGTGNAEAFFGQGTRLTVV.

The chain combines TRBV28 with TRBJ2-7. CDR3 length equals 15 residues. Per germline, CDR1 MDHEN and CDR2 SYDVKM. The CDR3 sequence is CASSLGSHSSYEQYF.

This chain joins TRBV20-1 and TRBJ1-5; the TCRdb call, TRBD1, lacks DNA for checking. The germline CDR1 and CDR2 sequences are DFQATT and SNEGSKA (reference sequence). The CDR3 sequence is 14 residues long. This chain's CDR3 is CSASPTGLNQPQHF.